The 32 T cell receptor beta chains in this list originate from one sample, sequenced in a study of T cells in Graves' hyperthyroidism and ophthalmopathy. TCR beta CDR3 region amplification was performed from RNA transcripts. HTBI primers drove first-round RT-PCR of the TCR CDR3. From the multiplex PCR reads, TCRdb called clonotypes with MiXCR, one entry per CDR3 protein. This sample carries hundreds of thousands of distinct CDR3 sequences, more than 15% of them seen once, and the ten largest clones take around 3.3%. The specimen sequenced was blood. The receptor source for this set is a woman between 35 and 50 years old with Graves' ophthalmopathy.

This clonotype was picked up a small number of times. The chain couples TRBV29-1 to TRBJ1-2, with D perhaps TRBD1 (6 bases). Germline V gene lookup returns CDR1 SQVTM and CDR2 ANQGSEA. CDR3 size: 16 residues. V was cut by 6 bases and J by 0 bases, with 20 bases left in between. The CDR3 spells CSVRGNHIRANYGYTF. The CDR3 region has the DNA TGCAGCGTAAGGGGGAATCACATACGAGCTAACTATGGCTACACCTTC.

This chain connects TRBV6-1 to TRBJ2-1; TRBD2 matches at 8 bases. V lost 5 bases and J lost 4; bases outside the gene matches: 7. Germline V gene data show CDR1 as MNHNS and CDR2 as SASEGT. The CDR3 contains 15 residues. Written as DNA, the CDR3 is TGTGCCAGCAGTCGTAGCGGGGCTGTGTACAATGAGCAGTTCTTC. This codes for CASSRSGAVYNEQFF.

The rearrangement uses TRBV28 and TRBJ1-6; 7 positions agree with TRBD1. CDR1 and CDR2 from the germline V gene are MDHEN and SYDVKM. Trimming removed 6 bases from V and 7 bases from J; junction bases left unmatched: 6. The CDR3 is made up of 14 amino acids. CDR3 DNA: TGTGCCAGCAGCAGGGGGATGGCGAATTCACCCCTCCACTTT. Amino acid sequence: CASSRGMANSPLHF. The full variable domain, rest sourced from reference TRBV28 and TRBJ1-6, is DVKVTQSSRYLVKRTGEKVFLECVQDMDHENMFWYRQDPGLGLRLIYFSYDVKMKEKGDIPEGYSVSREKKERFSLILESASTNQTSMYLCASSRGMANSPLHFGNGTRLTVT.

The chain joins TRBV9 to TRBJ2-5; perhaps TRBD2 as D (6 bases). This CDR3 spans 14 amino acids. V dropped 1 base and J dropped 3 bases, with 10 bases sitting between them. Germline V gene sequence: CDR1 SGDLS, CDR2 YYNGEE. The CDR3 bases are TGTGCCAGCAGCGTACCAGCGGGTGAAGAGACCCAGTACTTC. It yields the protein CASSVPAGEETQYF.

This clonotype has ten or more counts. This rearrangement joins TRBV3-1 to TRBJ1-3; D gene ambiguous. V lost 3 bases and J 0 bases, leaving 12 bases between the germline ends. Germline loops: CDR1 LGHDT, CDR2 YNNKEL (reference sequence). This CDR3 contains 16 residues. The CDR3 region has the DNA TGTGCCAGCAGCCACGGCAGGTTCGACTCTGGAAACACCATATATTTT. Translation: CASSHGRFDSGNTIYF.

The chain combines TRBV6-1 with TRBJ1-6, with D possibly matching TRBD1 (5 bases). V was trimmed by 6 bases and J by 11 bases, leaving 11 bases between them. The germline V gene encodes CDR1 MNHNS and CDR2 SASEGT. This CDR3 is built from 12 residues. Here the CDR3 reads CASSTGGTPLHF. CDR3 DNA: TGTGCCAGCAGCACTGGGGGGACACCCCTCCACTTT.

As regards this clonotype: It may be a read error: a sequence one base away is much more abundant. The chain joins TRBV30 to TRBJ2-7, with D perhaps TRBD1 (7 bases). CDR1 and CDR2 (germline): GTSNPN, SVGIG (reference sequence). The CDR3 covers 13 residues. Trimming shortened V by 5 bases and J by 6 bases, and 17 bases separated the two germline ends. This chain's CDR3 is CAWDGGGASEQYF. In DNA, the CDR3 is TGTGCCTGGGACGGAGGGGGCGCCTCCGAGCAGTACTTC.

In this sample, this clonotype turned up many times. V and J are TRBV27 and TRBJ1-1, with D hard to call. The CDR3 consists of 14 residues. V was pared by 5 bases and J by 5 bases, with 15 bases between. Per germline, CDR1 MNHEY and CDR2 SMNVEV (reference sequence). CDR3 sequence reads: CASSIGSDWTEAFF. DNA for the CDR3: TGTGCCAGCAGTATAGGATCCGACTGGACTGAAGCTTTCTTT.

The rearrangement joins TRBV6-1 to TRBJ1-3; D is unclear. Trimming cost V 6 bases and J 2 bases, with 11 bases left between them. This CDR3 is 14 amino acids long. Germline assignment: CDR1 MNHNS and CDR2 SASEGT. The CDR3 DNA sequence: TGTGCCAGCAGCCAATACATCCCTGGAAACACCATATATTTT. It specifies CASSQYIPGNTIYF.

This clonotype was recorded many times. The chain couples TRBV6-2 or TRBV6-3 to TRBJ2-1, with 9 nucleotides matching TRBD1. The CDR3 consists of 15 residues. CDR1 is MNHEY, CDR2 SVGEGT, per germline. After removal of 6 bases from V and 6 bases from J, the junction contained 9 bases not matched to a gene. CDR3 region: CASRPDRGNFNEQFF. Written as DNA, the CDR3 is TGTGCCAGCAGACCAGACAGGGGGAACTTCAATGAGCAGTTCTTC.

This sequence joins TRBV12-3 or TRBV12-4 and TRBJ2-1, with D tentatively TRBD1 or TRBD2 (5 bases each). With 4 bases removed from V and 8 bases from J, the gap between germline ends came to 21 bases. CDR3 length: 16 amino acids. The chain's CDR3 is CASSSETGPGGYEQFF. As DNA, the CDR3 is TGTGCCAGCAGTTCTGAAACCGGGCCTGGGGGTTATGAGCAGTTCTTC.

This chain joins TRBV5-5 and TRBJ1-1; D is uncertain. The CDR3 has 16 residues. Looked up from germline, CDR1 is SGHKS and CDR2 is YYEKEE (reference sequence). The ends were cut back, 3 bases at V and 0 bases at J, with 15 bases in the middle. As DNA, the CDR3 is TGTGCCAGCAGCTCCTATCCAGCACCTATGAACACTGAAGCTTTCTTT. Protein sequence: CASSSYPAPMNTEAFF.

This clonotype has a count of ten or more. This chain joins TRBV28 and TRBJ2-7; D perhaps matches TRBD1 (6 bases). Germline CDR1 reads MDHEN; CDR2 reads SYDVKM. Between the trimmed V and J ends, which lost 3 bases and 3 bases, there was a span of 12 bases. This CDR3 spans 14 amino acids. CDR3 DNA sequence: TGTGCCAGCAGTTTGGGGACAATTGGCTACGAGCAGTACTTC. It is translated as CASSLGTIGYEQYF.

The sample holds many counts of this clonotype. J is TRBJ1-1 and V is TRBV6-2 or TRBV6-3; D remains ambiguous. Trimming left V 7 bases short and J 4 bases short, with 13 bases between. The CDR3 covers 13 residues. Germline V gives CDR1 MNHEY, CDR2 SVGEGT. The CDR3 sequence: CASTTAGGTEAFF. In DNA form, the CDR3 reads TGTGCCAGCACCACCGCGGGCGGCACTGAAGCTTTCTTT.

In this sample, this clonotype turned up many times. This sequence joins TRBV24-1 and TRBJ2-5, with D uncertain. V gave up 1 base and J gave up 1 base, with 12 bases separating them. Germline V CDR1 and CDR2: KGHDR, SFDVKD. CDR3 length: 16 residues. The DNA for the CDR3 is TGTGCCACCAGTGATTTCGGGCCAACCCGCCAAGAGACCCAGTACTTC. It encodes CATSDFGPTRQETQYF.

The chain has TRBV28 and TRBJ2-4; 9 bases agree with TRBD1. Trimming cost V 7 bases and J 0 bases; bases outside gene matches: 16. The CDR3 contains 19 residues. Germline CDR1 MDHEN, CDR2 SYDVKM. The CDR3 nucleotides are TGTGCCAGCACGCGGACAGGGGACCGATTCGCTCTAGCCAAAAACATTCAGTACTTC. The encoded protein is CASTRTGDRFALAKNIQYF. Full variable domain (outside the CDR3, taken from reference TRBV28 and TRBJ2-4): DVKVTQSSRYLVKRTGEKVFLECVQDMDHENMFWYRQDPGLGLRLIYFSYDVKMKEKGDIPEGYSVSREKKERFSLILESASTNQTSMYLCASTRTGDRFALAKNIQYFGAGTRLSVL.

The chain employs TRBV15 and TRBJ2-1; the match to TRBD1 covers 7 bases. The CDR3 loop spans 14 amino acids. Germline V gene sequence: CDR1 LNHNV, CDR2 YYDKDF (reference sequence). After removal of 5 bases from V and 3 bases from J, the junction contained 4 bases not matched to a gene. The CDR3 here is CATSGGQNYNEQFF. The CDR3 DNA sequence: TGTGCCACCAGCGGGGGACAGAACTACAATGAGCAGTTCTTC.

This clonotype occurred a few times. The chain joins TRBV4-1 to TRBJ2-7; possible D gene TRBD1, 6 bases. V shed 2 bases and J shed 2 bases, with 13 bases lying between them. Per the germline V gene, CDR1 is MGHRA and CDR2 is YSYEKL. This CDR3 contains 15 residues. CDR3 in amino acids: CASSQQHGTTYEQYF. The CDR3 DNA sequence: TGCGCCAGCAGCCAACAGCACGGGACAACCTACGAGCAGTACTTC.

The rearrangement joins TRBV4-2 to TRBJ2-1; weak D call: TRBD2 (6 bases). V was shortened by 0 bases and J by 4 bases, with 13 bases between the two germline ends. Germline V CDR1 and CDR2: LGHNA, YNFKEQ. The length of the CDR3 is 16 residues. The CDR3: CASSQEVAAPYNEQFF. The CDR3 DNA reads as TGTGCCAGCAGCCAAGAGGTAGCGGCCCCATACAATGAGCAGTTCTTC.

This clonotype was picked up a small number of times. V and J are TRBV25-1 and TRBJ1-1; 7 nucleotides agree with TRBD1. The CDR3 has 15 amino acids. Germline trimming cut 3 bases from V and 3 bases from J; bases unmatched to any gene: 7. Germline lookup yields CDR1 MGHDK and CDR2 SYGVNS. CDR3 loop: CASSDIRTGHTEAFF. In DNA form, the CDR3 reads TGTGCCAGCAGTGACATCAGGACAGGCCACACTGAAGCTTTCTTT.

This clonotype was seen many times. The CDR3 reads CASSLVLRQQETQYF. The CDR3 nucleotides are TGTGCCAGCAGCTTAGTGCTGAGACAGCAAGAGACCCAGTACTTC. V usage is TRBV11-2 and J usage is TRBJ2-5; possibly TRBD1 for D (5 bases). V lost 1 base to trimming and J lost 2 bases, with 11 bases between them. The CDR3 is made up of 15 amino acids. The germline V gene encodes CDR1 SGHAT and CDR2 FQNNGV.

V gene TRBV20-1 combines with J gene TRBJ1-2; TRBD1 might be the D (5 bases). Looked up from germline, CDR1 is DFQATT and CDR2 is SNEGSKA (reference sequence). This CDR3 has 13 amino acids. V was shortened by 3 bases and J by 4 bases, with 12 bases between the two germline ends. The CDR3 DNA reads TGCAGTGCTAGTACGCAGGGAAGCTATGGCTACACCTTC. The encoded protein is CSASTQGSYGYTF.

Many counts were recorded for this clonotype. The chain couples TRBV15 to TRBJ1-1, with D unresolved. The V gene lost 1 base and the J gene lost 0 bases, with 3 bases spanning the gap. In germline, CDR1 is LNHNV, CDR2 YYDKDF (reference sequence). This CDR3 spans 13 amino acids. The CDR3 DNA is TGTGCCACCAGCAGAGTAATGAACACTGAAGCTTTCTTT. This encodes CATSRVMNTEAFF.

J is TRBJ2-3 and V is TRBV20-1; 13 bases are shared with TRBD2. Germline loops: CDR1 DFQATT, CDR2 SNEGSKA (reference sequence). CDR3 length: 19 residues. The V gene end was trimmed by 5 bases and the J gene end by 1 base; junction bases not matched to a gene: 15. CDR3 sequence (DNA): TGCAGTGCTTTAATACCGGGACTAGCGGGGAGGAGAGGCACAGATACGCAGTATTTT. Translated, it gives CSALIPGLAGRRGTDTQYF.

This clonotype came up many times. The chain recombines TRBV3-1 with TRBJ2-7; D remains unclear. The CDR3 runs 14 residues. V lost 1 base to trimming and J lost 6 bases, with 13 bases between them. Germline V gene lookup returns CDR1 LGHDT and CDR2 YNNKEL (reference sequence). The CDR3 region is CASSQAQAQAEQYF. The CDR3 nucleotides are TGTGCCAGCAGCCAAGCGCAGGCCCAGGCCGAGCAGTACTTC.

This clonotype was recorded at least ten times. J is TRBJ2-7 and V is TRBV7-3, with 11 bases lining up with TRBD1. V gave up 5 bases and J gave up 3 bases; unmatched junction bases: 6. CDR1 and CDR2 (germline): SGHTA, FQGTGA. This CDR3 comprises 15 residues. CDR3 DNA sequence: TGTGCCAGCAGCCTAAGGGGGACAGGGGGCTACGAGCAGTACTTC. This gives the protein CASSLRGTGGYEQYF.

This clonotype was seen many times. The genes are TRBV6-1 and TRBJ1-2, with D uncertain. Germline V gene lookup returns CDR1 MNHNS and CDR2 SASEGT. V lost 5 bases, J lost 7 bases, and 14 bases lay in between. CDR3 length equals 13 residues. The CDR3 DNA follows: TGTGCCAGCAGTCCGACGACTGGCAGTGGCTACACCTTC. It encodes CASSPTTGSGYTF.

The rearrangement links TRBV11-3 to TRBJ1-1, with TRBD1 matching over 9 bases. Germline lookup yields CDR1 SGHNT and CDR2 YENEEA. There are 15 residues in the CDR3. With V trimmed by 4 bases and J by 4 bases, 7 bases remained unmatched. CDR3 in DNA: TGTGCCAGCAGCTCATCGACAGGGGGGGGCACTGAAGCTTTCTTT. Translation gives CASSSSTGGGTEAFF.

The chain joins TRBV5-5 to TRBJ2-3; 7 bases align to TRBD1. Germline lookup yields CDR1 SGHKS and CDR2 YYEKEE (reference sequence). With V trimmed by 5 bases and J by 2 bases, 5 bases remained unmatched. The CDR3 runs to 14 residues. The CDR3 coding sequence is TGTGCCAGCAGGGTAGACAGGGCCACAGATACGCAGTATTTT. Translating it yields CASRVDRATDTQYF. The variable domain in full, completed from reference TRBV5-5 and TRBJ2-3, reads DAGVTQSPTHLIKTRGQQVTLRCSPISGHKSVSWYQQVLGQGPQFIFQYYEKEERGRGNFPDRFSARQFPNYSSELNVNALLLGDSALYLCASRVDRATDTQYFGPGTRLTVL.

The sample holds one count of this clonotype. CDR3 in DNA: TGTGCCAGCAGCCAAGATCGGGGGTGGTTTGGCGAGACCCAGTACTTC. Its translation: CASSQDRGWFGETQYF. The chain combines TRBV14 with TRBJ2-5, with D tentatively TRBD2 (6 bases). V lost 0 bases, J lost 5 bases, and 16 bases lay in between. This CDR3 region has 16 residues. Germline V gene lookup returns CDR1 SGHDN and CDR2 FVKESK.

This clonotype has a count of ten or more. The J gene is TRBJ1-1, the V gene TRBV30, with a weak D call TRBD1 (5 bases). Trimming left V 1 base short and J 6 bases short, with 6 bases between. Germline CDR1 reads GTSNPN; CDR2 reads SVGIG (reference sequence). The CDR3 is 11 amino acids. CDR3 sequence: CAWSEGAEAFF. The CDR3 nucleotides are TGTGCCTGGAGTGAAGGGGCTGAAGCTTTCTTT.

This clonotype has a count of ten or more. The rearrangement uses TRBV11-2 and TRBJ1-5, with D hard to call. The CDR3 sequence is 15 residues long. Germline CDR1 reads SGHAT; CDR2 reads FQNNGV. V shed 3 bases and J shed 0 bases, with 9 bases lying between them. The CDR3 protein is CASSFSGDSNQPQHF. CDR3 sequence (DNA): TGTGCCAGCAGCTTCTCTGGGGATAGCAATCAGCCCCAGCATTTT. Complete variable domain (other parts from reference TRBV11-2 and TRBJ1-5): EAGVAQSPRYKIIEKRQSVAFWCNPISGHATLYWYQQILGQGPKLLIQFQNNGVVDDSQLPKDRFSAERLKGVDSTLKIQPAKLEDSAVYLCASSFSGDSNQPQHFGDGTRLSIL.